Following are 17 T cell receptor beta chains from one sample sequenced in a study of shared clonotypes between healthy human individuals. Generated by immunoSEQ multiplex PCR, the TCRdb table keeps only in-frame clones and is missing some. In the table there are about 2 million clones, 90% to 95% of which are singletons. What was sequenced was naive CD4+ T cells sorted from blood. The subset: CD45RA+ positively selected. The origin of the receptors is a man between 18 and 29 years old in good health.

The chain employs TRBV7-2 and TRBJ1-2, with 7 bases matching TRBD1. V lost 5 bases to trimming and J lost 5 bases; unmatched junction nucleotides: 11. The length of the CDR3 is 15 residues. Germline V CDR1 and CDR2: SGHTA, FQGNSA. The CDR3 is CASSPRGTVSYGYTF. The DNA of the CDR3 is TGTGCCAGCAGCCCGCGTGGGACAGTATCGTATGGCTACACCTTC.

The V and J genes are TRBV28 and TRBJ1-5; D is possibly TRBD1 (5 bases). The CDR3 is 14 residues long. V lost 6 bases and J 3 bases, leaving 12 bases between the germline ends. CDR1 and CDR2 from the germline V gene are MDHEN and SYDVKM. CDR3 DNA: TGTGCCAGCAGGGCTCAGGGATACAATCAGCCCCAGCATTTT. This codes for CASRAQGYNQPQHF.

As DNA, the CDR3 is TGTGCCCGAGGAGTACGTCGGACAGATTTCTCTGAAAGCAATCAGCCCCAGCATTTT. Encoded protein: CARGVRRTDFSESNQPQHF. V and J are TRBV9 and TRBJ1-5, with a weak D call TRBD1 (6 bases). The V end was cut by 10 bases, the J end by 1 base, with 30 bases between. The germline V gene encodes CDR1 SGDLS and CDR2 YYNGEE. The CDR3 consists of 19 residues.

V is TRBV5-1 and J is TRBJ2-7; a weak D match, TRBD1 (5 bases). The CDR3 spans 15 residues. Trimming took off 3 bases at V and 5 bases at J, with 18 bases between the two ends. CDR1 and CDR2 from the germline V gene are SGHRS and YFSETQ. CDR3 region: CASSSPDTLRDEQYF. The CDR3 region has the DNA TGCGCCAGCAGCTCCCCGGACACCCTCCGGGACGAGCAGTACTTC.

The V gene is TRBV7-6, the J gene TRBJ1-2; a weak D match, TRBD1 (6 bases). V lost 6 bases and J 5 bases, leaving 19 bases between the germline ends. Germline values: CDR1 SGHVS, CDR2 FNYEAQ. The CDR3 covers 15 residues. The CDR3 DNA is TGTGCCAGCAGTCCCGAGGGGGTACCGAGGTATGGCTACACCTTC. Translation gives CASSPEGVPRYGYTF.

This clone was seen many times. The chain links TRBV2 to TRBJ2-7; 9 nucleotides agree with TRBD2. This CDR3 is 15 amino acids long. Germline assignment: CDR1 SNHLY and CDR2 FYNNEI. The V and J ends lost 3 bases and 9 bases, in that order; junction bases with no gene match: 12. The DNA for the CDR3 is TGTGCCAGCAGTGAGAGGCTAGCGGGGACAATGGGGCAGTACTTC. It yields the protein CASSERLAGTMGQYF.

The table lists this clone with a count of one. The same CDR3 also results from other DNA sequences found in this sample. The chain links TRBV7-3 to TRBJ1-1; the D is unclear. Trimming removed 3 bases from V and 0 bases from J, with 5 bases in between. The CDR3 runs 13 residues. Per germline, CDR1 SGHTA and CDR2 FQGTGA. The CDR3 bases are TGTGCCAGCAGCTTCGGTATGAACACTGAAGCTTTCTTT. Protein product: CASSFGMNTEAFF.

The J gene is TRBJ2-2, the V gene TRBV11-2; D gene unclear. Germline assignment: CDR1 SGHAT and CDR2 FQNNGV. The CDR3 is 13 amino acids. V was cut by 3 bases and J by 3 bases, with 5 bases left in between. CDR3 coding DNA: TGTGCCAGCAGCTTTACCCACACCGGGGAGCTGTTTTTT. It encodes CASSFTHTGELFF.

This chain joins TRBV5-1 and TRBJ2-5; unclear D gene. Germline V gene lookup returns CDR1 SGHRS and CDR2 YFSETQ. With 5 bases removed from V and 4 bases from J, the gap between germline ends came to 15 bases. The CDR3 extends over 14 amino acids. CDR3 sequence reads: CASSPSLSLETQYF. The CDR3 region has the DNA TGCGCCAGCAGTCCGAGTTTGTCGCTAGAGACCCAGTACTTC. Looking up the rest from reference TRBV5-1 and TRBJ2-5 gives the full variable domain: KAGVTQTPRYLIKTRGQQVTLSCSPISGHRSVSWYQQTPGQGLQFLFEYFSETQRNKGNFPGRFSGRQFSNSRSEMNVSTLELGDSALYLCASSPSLSLETQYFGPGTRLLVL.

The CDR3 coding sequence is TGCGCCAGCAGCCAAGATAGGTTTCGTGAGACCCAGTACTTC. This sequence encodes CASSQDRFRETQYF. The V call is TRBV4-1, the J call TRBJ2-5; D remains ambiguous. The ends were cut back, 0 bases at V and 5 bases at J, with 10 bases in the middle. Germline CDR1 MGHRA, CDR2 YSYEKL. The CDR3 consists of 14 residues.

The chain uses TRBV30 and TRBJ2-1; unclear D gene. V dropped 1 base and J dropped 10 bases, with 8 bases sitting between them. CDR3 size: 11 residues. Germline V CDR1 and CDR2: GTSNPN, SVGIG (reference sequence). DNA for the CDR3: TGTGCCTGGAGTGCGAAGAAAGAGCAGTTCTTC. Its protein is CAWSAKKEQFF.

The chain's CDR3 is CASSAMGRRSNTGELFF. DNA of the CDR3: TGCGCCAGCAGCGCCATGGGCAGGAGATCGAACACCGGGGAGCTGTTTTTT. This chain uses TRBV5-1 with TRBJ2-2; no firm D call. This CDR3 contains 17 residues. Deletions cut 4 bases from V and 0 bases from J, with 16 bases between. Germline V gene data show CDR1 as SGHRS and CDR2 as YFSETQ.

This clone was recorded once. V gene TRBV27 combines with J gene TRBJ2-2; no clear D. The ends were cut back, 8 bases at V and 5 bases at J, with 15 bases in the middle. Germline CDR1 is MNHEY and CDR2 is SMNVEV (reference sequence). The CDR3 has 14 amino acids. CDR3 loop: CASQMRTRTGELFF. In nucleotides, the CDR3 is TGTGCCAGCCAAATGAGGACGCGGACCGGGGAGCTGTTTTTT.

The chain recombines TRBV7-8 with TRBJ1-4, with D possibly matching TRBD1 (6 bases). Germline V CDR1 and CDR2: SGHVS, FQNEAQ. Trimming stripped 1 base from V and 4 bases from J, with 7 bases between. This CDR3 is 14 amino acids long. CDR3 amino acids: CASSLVQGNEKLFF. In DNA form, the CDR3 reads TGTGCCAGCAGCTTAGTACAGGGTAATGAAAAACTGTTTTTT.

The chain uses TRBV10-3 and TRBJ1-4; perhaps TRBD1 as D (5 bases). V was clipped by 6 bases and J by 5 bases, with 10 bases between them. Germline V gene data show CDR1 as ENHRY and CDR2 as SYGVKD. CDR3 size: 13 residues. The chain's CDR3 is CAIRRGRNEKLFF. The CDR3 DNA follows: TGTGCCATCAGAAGGGGACGGAATGAAAAACTGTTTTTT.

On this clone itself: Possible read error: a much larger clone is one base away. The CDR3 bases are TGTGCCAGCAGCTCTAGTTTCCAGGGCCGACCAAACACGAACACTGAAGCTTTCTTT. It is translated as CASSSSFQGRPNTNTEAFF. This chain links TRBV11-2 with TRBJ1-1; possibly TRBD1 for D (5 bases). The CDR3 totals 19 residues. Germline values: CDR1 SGHAT, CDR2 FQNNGV. The germline V and J ends were trimmed by 4 bases and 1 base, with 25 bases remaining between them.

The chain recombines TRBV6-1 with TRBJ1-1; 8 bases are shared with TRBD1. This CDR3 has 15 amino acids. Per germline, CDR1 MNHNS and CDR2 SASEGT. V lost 3 bases and J lost 6; bases outside the gene matches: 9. CDR3 loop: CASSDEGQGNPEAFF. The CDR3 DNA is TGTGCCAGCAGTGACGAAGGACAGGGAAACCCTGAAGCTTTCTTT.